This T cell receptor beta chain was captured in a study of memory B cells and T cells in multiple sclerosis. Study-level findings and limits: Shared clonotype counts depended on differing compartment clone-set sizes and were normalized.

Sequencing was performed with immunoSEQ multiplex PCR; in TCRdb, only in-frame clones are kept and a portion is missing. Of fewer than 15,000 clones in the sample, 60% to 80% were seen once. A remark on this clone: Antigen: not known.

This clonotype was obtained from a human donor with multiple sclerosis. Sequenced: memory (CD45RO+) CD4+ T cells from blood.

CDR3: CASSLGTGTGNTIYF. The CDR3 DNA sequence: TGCGCCAGCAGCTTGGGGACAGGGACTGGAAACACCATATATTTT. This rearrangement joins TRBV5-1 to TRBJ1-3, with TRBD1 matching over 8 bases. The CDR3 spans 15 residues. The V and J ends lost 0 bases and 2 bases, in that order; junction bases with no gene match: 1. Germline loops: CDR1 SGHRS, CDR2 YFSETQ.